One and the same sample provided the 15 T cell receptor beta chains below, sequenced in a study of cytomegalovirus exposure and HLA in healthy donors. Here immunoSEQ multiplex PCR was the method, and the copy in TCRdb shows in-frame clones only, minus some. The sample contains 65,000 or so clones, just over 90% of which appear only once. The sequenced material came from PBMCs. The source is a woman between 18 and 30 years old in good health and CMV-seronegative.

The J gene is TRBJ2-4, the V gene TRBV4-3, with a possible D match to TRBD2 (6 bases). CDR1 LGHNA and CDR2 YSLEER come from the germline V gene. The CDR3 is 15 amino acids. Deletions cut 0 bases from V and 9 bases from J, with 15 bases between. The CDR3 sequence is CASSQDFGRASIQYF. CDR3 nucleotides: TGCGCCAGCAGCCAAGACTTCGGGAGAGCTAGCATTCAGTACTTC.

The chain uses TRBV7-9 and TRBJ2-3, with TRBD2 as a possible D gene (5 bases). Germline assignment: CDR1 SEHNR and CDR2 FQNEAQ (reference sequence). The CDR3 totals 15 residues. V was trimmed by 1 base and J by 5 bases, leaving 13 bases between them. CDR3 region: CASSLERVVGDTQYF. CDR3 nucleotide sequence: TGTGCCAGCAGCTTAGAGAGGGTCGTAGGAGATACGCAGTATTTT.

The chain couples TRBV25-1 to TRBJ1-1; D remains unclear. The CDR3 has 14 residues. The germline V gene has CDR1 MGHDK and CDR2 SYGVNS. V lost 5 bases and J lost 4, with 14 bases in between. CDR3 nucleotides: TGTGCCAGCAGTTATGCGGGCCGCGGCACTGAAGCTTTCTTT. Translated, it gives CASSYAGRGTEAFF.

As DNA, the CDR3 is TGTGCCAGCAGCCTAGGACTAGCGGACACAGATACGCAGTATTTT. As protein: CASSLGLADTDTQYF. The rearrangement joins TRBV11-2 to TRBJ2-3; 10 bases align to TRBD2. The CDR3 has 15 residues. Germline assignment: CDR1 SGHAT and CDR2 FQNNGV. Unmatched junction bases numbered 4, after V lost 5 bases and J lost 2 bases. Looking up the rest from reference TRBV11-2 and TRBJ2-3 gives the full variable domain: EAGVAQSPRYKIIEKRQSVAFWCNPISGHATLYWYQQILGQGPKLLIQFQNNGVVDDSQLPKDRFSAERLKGVDSTLKIQPAKLEDSAVYLCASSLGLADTDTQYFGPGTRLTVL.

This clone was observed once. This rearrangement joins TRBV15 to TRBJ1-2, with TRBD1 matching 10 bases. After removal of 8 bases from V and 6 bases from J, the junction contained 3 bases not matched to a gene. Germline CDR1 and CDR2: LNHNV and YYDKDF (reference sequence). This CDR3 has 12 residues. The CDR3 loop is CATAGTGDGYTF. In DNA, the CDR3 is TGTGCCACCGCTGGGACAGGGGATGGCTACACCTTC.

J is TRBJ2-7 and V is TRBV6-1, with 9 bases aligning to TRBD1. From germline, CDR1 is MNHNS and CDR2 SASEGT. Trimming took 1 base from V and 6 from J; bases not matched to a gene: 7. The CDR3 contains 15 residues. CDR3 in amino acids: CASSEVGQGSIEQYF. The DNA of the CDR3 is TGTGCCAGCAGTGAAGTGGGACAGGGTAGTATCGAGCAGTACTTC.

The chain is built from TRBV6-6 and TRBJ2-1; 7 nucleotides line up with TRBD1. V was pared by 5 bases and J by 6 bases, with 7 bases of the junction left unmatched. There are 14 residues in the CDR3. Germline V lookup: CDR1 MNHNY, CDR2 SVGAGI (reference sequence). CDR3 in DNA: TGTGCCAGCAGTCACCAGGGACAGCTCAATGAGCAGTTCTTC. Amino acid sequence: CASSHQGQLNEQFF.

This clone was detected only once. The J gene is TRBJ1-6, the V gene TRBV30; D ambiguous. Trimming shortened V by 0 bases and J by 9 bases, and 18 bases separated the two germline ends. The germline V gene encodes CDR1 GTSNPN and CDR2 SVGIG (reference sequence). This CDR3 spans 16 amino acids. The DNA of the CDR3 is TGTGCCTGGAGTGTAAGAACCCCCTTCAGGATTTCACCCCTCCACTTT. Translation gives CAWSVRTPFRISPLHF.

V is TRBV5-6 and J is TRBJ2-7; D is unresolved. The CDR3 spans 13 residues. The V and J ends lost 4 bases and 4 bases respectively, with 12 bases between them. Germline values: CDR1 SGHDT, CDR2 YYEEEE. The CDR3 reads CASSRLEMYEQYF. CDR3 coding DNA: TGTGCCAGCAGCCGCCTTGAGATGTACGAGCAGTACTTC.

The CDR3 nucleotides read TGCGCCAGCAGCCGGAACGGCGGGAGGGCCCTGAGCTCCTACAATGAGCAGTTCTTC. It encodes CASSRNGGRALSSYNEQFF. This chain uses TRBV4-3 with TRBJ2-1; 9 nucleotides align to TRBD2. Germline V lookup: CDR1 LGHNA, CDR2 YSLEER. The CDR3 is made up of 19 amino acids. The junction had 13 bases not matched to a gene; V was cut back by 4 bases and J by 0 bases.

This rearrangement joins TRBV7-6 to TRBJ2-2, with 13 bases identical to TRBD2. The CDR3 totals 16 residues. V lost 5 bases to trimming and J lost 2 bases; unmatched junction nucleotides: 2. CDR1 and CDR2 from the germline V gene are SGHVS and FNYEAQ. CDR3 sequence (DNA): TGTGCCAGCAGCGAGGGACTAGCGGGAAACACCGGGGAGCTGTTTTTT. It encodes CASSEGLAGNTGELFF.

The V gene is TRBV18, the J gene TRBJ1-3, with D unclear. This CDR3 is 16 amino acids long. Germline V gene data show CDR1 as KGHSH and CDR2 as LQKENI. Trimming took off 3 bases at V and 0 bases at J, with 12 bases between the two ends. CDR3: CASSPGQSYSGNTIYF. Here the CDR3 DNA reads TGTGCCAGCTCACCGGGCCAGTCTTACTCTGGAAACACCATATATTTT.

The rearrangement uses TRBV14 and TRBJ2-1, with no clear D. Germline V lookup: CDR1 SGHDN, CDR2 FVKESK. CDR3 size: 15 residues. V gave up 0 bases and J gave up 4 bases, with 10 bases separating them. CDR3 protein: CASSQDFLTYNEQFF. CDR3 sequence (DNA): TGTGCCAGCAGCCAAGATTTCCTAACGTACAATGAGCAGTTCTTC.

DNA for the CDR3: TGTGCCAGTAGTACTCTCATCCTCGACAGGGGAGGATTAGCTAACTATGGCTACACCTTC. Protein sequence: CASSTLILDRGGLANYGYTF. The V gene is TRBV19, the J gene TRBJ1-2, with TRBD1 matching 8 bases. Looked up from germline, CDR1 is LNHDA and CDR2 is SQIVND (reference sequence). Unmatched junction bases numbered 19, after V lost 4 bases and J lost 0 bases. The CDR3 has 20 amino acids.

This chain connects TRBV19 to TRBJ2-6; D is perhaps TRBD2 (5 bases). Germline V CDR1 and CDR2: LNHDA, SQIVND (reference sequence). The CDR3 length is 16 residues. Trimming pared 6 bases from V and 4 bases from J, leaving 16 bases between. The CDR3 DNA reads as TGTGCCAGTAGAGGTGGCGGGTATCCCGGGGCCAACGTCCTGACTTTC. Translating it yields CASRGGGYPGANVLTF. Full variable domain (outside the CDR3, taken from reference TRBV19 and TRBJ2-6): DGGITQSPKYLFRKEGQNVTLSCEQNLNHDAMYWYRQDPGQGLRLIYYSQIVNDFQKGDIAEGYSVSREKKESFPLTVTSAQKNPTAFYLCASRGGGYPGANVLTFGAGSRLTVL.